Listed below are T cell receptor beta chains from one sample, sequenced in a study of OX40 agonist ivuxolimab in advanced cancers. Method: immunoSEQ multiplex PCR; TCRdb's copy keeps in-frame clones and lacks some. This table holds tens of thousands of clones, roughly 80% found once. The starting material was CD4+ or CD8+ T cells sorted from blood, obtained in a trial of the OX40 agonist ivuxolimab. The origin of the receptors is an adult with an advanced solid tumor such as melanoma, head and neck, liver or kidney cancer. CDR3s include the opening cysteine and the closing phenylalanine or tryptophan. The order of the fields is D gene, V gene, J gene, clone size, CDR3 protein, CDR3 DNA. D genes are given only for firm matches. Clone size is stated in some rows and not others, as once, few, many or a class when expanded.

-	TRBV6-5	TRBJ1-1	-	CASKGQSNTEAFF	TGTGCCAGCAAAGGACAGTCGAACACTGAAGCTTTCTTT
-	TRBV19	TRBJ1-2	-	CASSSTGFSYGYTF	TGTGCCAGTAGCTCTACAGGGTTTAGCTATGGCTACACCTTC
TRBD1	TRBV19	TRBJ1-2	-	CASSKTGGAWGYTF	TGTGCCAGTAGCAAGACAGGGGGCGCGTGGGGCTACACCTTC
-	TRBV10-3	TRBJ1-5	-	CATAADGNQPQHF	TGTGCCACCGCTGCCGACGGCAATCAGCCCCAGCATTTT
-	TRBV7-3	TRBJ2-1	-	CASSPPGQYNEQFF	TGTGCCAGCAGTCCCCCGGGACAATACAATGAGCAGTTCTTC
TRBD1	TRBV11-3	TRBJ1-4	-	CASSAGQGVATNEKLFF	TGTGCCAGCAGCGCGGGACAGGGGGTTGCAACTAATGAAAAACTGTTTTTT
-	TRBV5-4	TRBJ2-2	-	CASSLARGGSSGELFF	TGTGCCAGCAGCTTGGCCCGGGGCGGCTCGTCCGGGGAGCTGTTTTTT
-	TRBV6-1	TRBJ1-4	-	CASSPGATNEKLFF	TGTGCCAGCAGTCCCGGAGCAACTAATGAAAAACTGTTTTTT
-	TRBV5-1	TRBJ1-1	-	CASGDGSFFTEAFF	TGCGCCAGCGGGGACGGAAGTTTTTTCACTGAAGCTTTCTTT
-	TRBV5-1	TRBJ1-2	-	CASTPDINYGYTF	TGCGCCAGCACCCCTGACATCAACTATGGCTACACCTTC
TRBD2	TRBV11-3	TRBJ2-3	once	CASSPEGRGIDTQYF	TGTGCCAGCAGCCCCGAGGGGCGGGGGATAGATACGCAGTATTTT
-	TRBV7-2	TRBJ2-3	-	CASSFSSGGTDTQYF	TGTGCCAGCAGCTTTTCCAGTGGAGGCACAGATACGCAGTATTTT
-	TRBV6-1	TRBJ2-3	once	CATRGGLPDHTQYF	TGTGCCACAAGGGGCGGGCTCCCGGATCATACGCAGTATTTT
TRBD1	TRBV5-1	TRBJ1-4	-	CASSWDSPSTNEKLFF	TGCGCCAGCAGCTGGGACAGCCCTTCAACTAATGAAAAACTGTTTTTT
TRBD2	TRBV14	TRBJ2-3	few	CASSLRRLAGSSTDTQYF	TGTGCCAGCAGCCTTCGTCGACTAGCGGGGTCCAGCACAGATACGCAGTATTTT
-	TRBV6-5	TRBJ2-3	-	CASRTGLSTDTQYF	TGTGCCAGCAGAACGGGACTCAGCACAGATACGCAGTATTTT
-	TRBV6-5	TRBJ2-2	-	CASSYSKGVNTGELFF	TGTGCCAGCAGTTACTCGAAGGGGGTGAACACCGGGGAGCTGTTTTTT
-	TRBV5-1	TRBJ1-2	-	CASSLDGVDDYGYTF	TGCGCCAGCAGCTTGGACGGAGTCGATGACTATGGCTACACCTTC
-	TRBV7-9	TRBJ1-2	-	CASSLASRAKNGYTF	TGTGCCAGCAGCTTAGCCTCTCGGGCTAAGAATGGCTACACCTTC
-	TRBV27	TRBJ2-2	-	CASSLADSTGELFF	TGTGCCAGCAGTTTGGCGGATTCCACCGGGGAGCTGTTTTTT
-	TRBV5-8	TRBJ2-1	-	CASSLVSSDNEQFF	TGTGCCAGCAGCTTGGTGTCTAGCGACAATGAGCAGTTCTTC
-	TRBV21-1	TRBJ1-1	-	CARAGQNTEAFF	TGTGCCAGGGCGGGACAGAACACTGAAGCTTTCTTT
-	TRBV19	TRBJ2-7	-	CASKSRVSEQYF	TGTGCCAGTAAGAGCAGGGTAAGCGAGCAGTACTTC
-	TRBV4-2	TRBJ1-4	-	CASSQPGYATNEKLFF	TGTGCCAGCAGCCAACCCGGGTATGCAACTAATGAAAAACTGTTTTTT
-	TRBV4-2	TRBJ1-5	once	CASSQAGTNLQPQHF	TGTGCCAGCAGCCAGGCTGGGACGAACCTCCAGCCCCAGCATTTT
TRBD1	TRBV14	TRBJ2-2	few	CASSHNRGLGTGELFF	TGTGCCAGCAGCCACAACAGGGGGCTGGGCACCGGGGAGCTGTTTTTT
-	TRBV27	TRBJ2-1	few	CASSLGQVNEQFF	TGTGCCAGCAGTTTAGGGCAAGTCAATGAGCAGTTCTTC